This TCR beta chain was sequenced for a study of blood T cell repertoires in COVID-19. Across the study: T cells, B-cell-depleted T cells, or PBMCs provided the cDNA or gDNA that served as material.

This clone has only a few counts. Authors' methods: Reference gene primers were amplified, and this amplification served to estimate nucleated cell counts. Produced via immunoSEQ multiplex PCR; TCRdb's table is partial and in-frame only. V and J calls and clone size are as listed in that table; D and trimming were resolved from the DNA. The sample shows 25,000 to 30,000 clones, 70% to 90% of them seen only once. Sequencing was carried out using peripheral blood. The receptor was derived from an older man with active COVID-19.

Here the CDR3 reads CATSRASGGTTDTQYF. CDR3 DNA sequence: TGTGCCACCAGCAGAGCCAGCGGGGGGACCACAGATACGCAGTATTTT. This chain joins TRBV15 and TRBJ2-3, with 9 bases aligning to TRBD2. J was trimmed by 2 bases and V by 1 base; bases with no gene match: 4. The length of the CDR3 is 16 residues. CDR1 LNHNV and CDR2 YYDKDF come from the germline V gene (reference sequence). The variable domain in full, completed from reference TRBV15 and TRBJ2-3, reads DAMVIQNPRYQVTQFGKPVTLSCSQTLNHNVMYWYQQKSSQAPKLLFHYYDKDFNNEADTPDNFQSRRPNTSFCFLDIRSPGLGDTAMYLCATSRASGGTTDTQYFGPGTRLTVL.